What follows describes a single TCR beta chain. What it recognizes is unknown. The data were obtained in a study of cytomegalovirus exposure and HLA in healthy donors. General observations from the study: Listed as cytomegalovirus-associated were over 150 TCR beta chains.

The table came from immunoSEQ multiplex PCR; TCRdb's copy has only in-frame clones and leaves some out. The top ten clones hold 0.84% of a sample with about 330,000 clones, 86% of them seen once. This CDR3 has 14 residues. Germline trimming cut 6 bases from V and 11 bases from J; bases unmatched to any gene: 15. The germline gives CDR1 SGHNT, CDR2 YYREEE (reference sequence). The specimen sequenced was PBMCs. This TCR came from a woman aged 18-30 years in good health and CMV-seronegative. The J gene is TRBJ1-2, the V gene TRBV5-4, with 8 bases aligning to TRBD1. CDR3 nucleotides: TGTGCCAGCACCATCCCCGGGACAGGTTGGGGTTACACCTTC. It encodes CASTIPGTGWGYTF.